Listed below are T cell receptor beta chains from one sample, sequenced in a study of graft-versus-host responses after intestinal transplantation. These receptors lack a known antigen. Profiled with immunoSEQ multiplex PCR; TCRdb holds only in-frame clones, not every one. The profile shows some 85,000 clones, less than 95% of them singletons. The starting material was unstimulated CD8+ T cells sorted from spleen or lymph node cells, obtained before transplant. All receptors derive from a human donor who was the organ donor for an intestinal transplant. Both conserved end residues are part of each CDR3. The D gene is left open where the match is weak. Clone size is shown for a subset of rows, as once, few, many or a class of expanded clone.

abundance: .
d_gene: .
v_gene: TRBV27
j_gene: TRBJ2-5
CDR3nt: TGTGCCAGCAGTTTTCAGGGTCCAGAGACCCAGTACTTC
CDR3aa: CASSFQGPETQYF

abundance: .
d_gene: .
v_gene: TRBV7-6
j_gene: TRBJ1-5
CDR3nt: TGTGCCAGCAGCTTAGGACTGGATCAGCCCCAGCATTTT
CDR3aa: CASSLGLDQPQHF

abundance: .
d_gene: TRBD1
v_gene: TRBV4-1
j_gene: TRBJ1-2
CDR3nt: TGCGCCAGCAGCCAACCACAGGGGGCTGGTGGCTACACCTTC
CDR3aa: CASSQPQGAGGYTF

abundance: .
d_gene: TRBD1
v_gene: TRBV7-9
j_gene: TRBJ2-2
CDR3nt: TGTGCCAGCAGCTTACTCCCGGGACAGGGGTACACCGGGGAGCTGTTTTTT
CDR3aa: CASSLLPGQGYTGELFF

abundance: .
d_gene: TRBD2
v_gene: TRBV7-6
j_gene: TRBJ2-1
CDR3nt: TGTGCCAGCAGTAGGGGGGTTAGCGGGGGCCCGAGCTCCTACAATGAGCAGTTCTTC
CDR3aa: CASSRGVSGGPSSYNEQFF

abundance: once
d_gene: TRBD2
v_gene: TRBV10-1
j_gene: TRBJ2-1
CDR3nt: TGCGCCAGCAGCCTACTAGCGGGGGGGCCCTACAATGAGCAGTTCTTC
CDR3aa: CASSLLAGGPYNEQFF

abundance: .
d_gene: TRBD1
v_gene: TRBV7-8
j_gene: TRBJ2-2
CDR3nt: TGTGCCAGCCCCGTGGACAGGGGTGTCGGGGAGCTGTTTTTT
CDR3aa: CASPVDRGVGELFF

abundance: .
d_gene: .
v_gene: TRBV2
j_gene: TRBJ2-7
CDR3nt: TGTGCCAGCATTGGGTCGACAGGCTCCTACGAGCAGTACTTC
CDR3aa: CASIGSTGSYEQYF

abundance: .
d_gene: TRBD1
v_gene: TRBV5-4
j_gene: TRBJ1-2
CDR3nt: TGTGCCAGCAGCGATGACCCACAGGGGGCAAGCAGCTACACCTTC
CDR3aa: CASSDDPQGASSYTF

abundance: .
d_gene: .
v_gene: TRBV6-1
j_gene: TRBJ1-4
CDR3nt: TGTGCCAGCAGTGAGCGGGCGGGGGGAAAACTGTTTTTT
CDR3aa: CASSERAGGKLFF

abundance: .
d_gene: .
v_gene: TRBV2
j_gene: TRBJ2-3
CDR3nt: TGTGCCAGCAGTGGGGCGCCAGATACGCAGTATTTT
CDR3aa: CASSGAPDTQYF

abundance: .
d_gene: .
v_gene: TRBV27
j_gene: TRBJ2-6
CDR3nt: TGTGCCAGCAGCCTTACTGGGGCCAACGTCCTGACTTTC
CDR3aa: CASSLTGANVLTF

abundance: .
d_gene: TRBD1
v_gene: TRBV5-1
j_gene: TRBJ2-7
CDR3nt: TGCGCCAGCAGCCCAGGACAGGTTGCCTACGAGCAGTACTTC
CDR3aa: CASSPGQVAYEQYF

abundance: .
d_gene: TRBD2
v_gene: TRBV5-5
j_gene: TRBJ2-7
CDR3nt: TGTGCCAGCAGCCAAGATATTGCTAGCGGCTCCTACGAGCAGTACTTC
CDR3aa: CASSQDIASGSYEQYF

abundance: .
d_gene: .
v_gene: TRBV7-6
j_gene: TRBJ1-1
CDR3nt: TGTGCCAGCAGCTTATTAGGTGAGGGCACTGAAGCTTTCTTT
CDR3aa: CASSLLGEGTEAFF

abundance: .
d_gene: .
v_gene: TRBV7-6
j_gene: TRBJ1-6
CDR3nt: TGTGCCAGCAGCTCGCAGGGTGGTAATTCACCCCTCCACTTT
CDR3aa: CASSSQGGNSPLHF

abundance: .
d_gene: .
v_gene: TRBV19
j_gene: TRBJ2-7
CDR3nt: TGTGCCAGTAGTATAGGGCAGGGGCACACCTACGAGCAGTACTTC
CDR3aa: CASSIGQGHTYEQYF

abundance: .
d_gene: TRBD1
v_gene: TRBV6-5
j_gene: TRBJ1-4
CDR3nt: TGTGCCAGCAGTTCGACGGAGGGGGCGGCTAATGAAAAACTGTTTTTT
CDR3aa: CASSSTEGAANEKLFF

abundance: .
d_gene: .
v_gene: TRBV9
j_gene: TRBJ1-4
CDR3nt: TGTGCCAGCAGCGTAGGGGCAGGAAATGAAAAACTGTTTTTT
CDR3aa: CASSVGAGNEKLFF

abundance: .
d_gene: .
v_gene: TRBV28
j_gene: TRBJ2-7
CDR3nt: TGTGCCAGCACCGAACGGGGGGCCGCCTGCTACGAGCAGTACTTC
CDR3aa: CASTERGAACYEQYF

abundance: .
d_gene: .
v_gene: TRBV13
j_gene: TRBJ2-1
CDR3nt: TGTGCCAGCAGCTCCCGACTGAATGAGCAGTTCTTC
CDR3aa: CASSSRLNEQFF

abundance: .
d_gene: TRBD2
v_gene: TRBV4-3
j_gene: TRBJ2-1
CDR3nt: TGCGCCAGCAGCCCCTACGGGTGGGAGGGAGGTGAGCAGTTCTTC
CDR3aa: CASSPYGWEGGEQFF

abundance: .
d_gene: .
v_gene: TRBV19
j_gene: TRBJ1-5
CDR3nt: TGTGCCAGTAACCCAGGGGTAAGCCAGCCCCAGCATTTT
CDR3aa: CASNPGVSQPQHF

abundance: .
d_gene: TRBD1
v_gene: TRBV5-5
j_gene: TRBJ2-1
CDR3nt: TGTGCCAGCAGGGGACAGAACAATGAGCAGTTCTTC
CDR3aa: CASRGQNNEQFF

abundance: .
d_gene: TRBD2
v_gene: TRBV5-5
j_gene: TRBJ2-1
CDR3nt: TGTGCCAGCAGTGGACCGGGACTAGCGGGGGTTCTCCCAGGAGGCGATGAGCAGTTCTTC
CDR3aa: CASSGPGLAGVLPGGDEQFF

abundance: .
d_gene: TRBD1
v_gene: TRBV18
j_gene: TRBJ1-3
CDR3nt: TGTGCCAGCTCTCCCAAACCCGGGACAGACTCTGGAAACACCATATATTTT
CDR3aa: CASSPKPGTDSGNTIYF

abundance: few
d_gene: .
v_gene: TRBV7-9
j_gene: TRBJ1-1
CDR3nt: TGTGCCAGCAGCTTAGTAACTGAAGCTTTCTTT
CDR3aa: CASSLVTEAFF

abundance: .
d_gene: TRBD1
v_gene: TRBV9
j_gene: TRBJ1-2
CDR3nt: TGTGCCAGCAATGACAGGGGGAACGACTATGGCTACACCTTC
CDR3aa: CASNDRGNDYGYTF

abundance: .
d_gene: .
v_gene: TRBV7-8
j_gene: TRBJ2-1
CDR3nt: TGTGCCAGCAGCTGCGGGTTCCTACCACCCTCCTACAATGAGCAGTTCTTC
CDR3aa: CASSCGFLPPSYNEQFF

abundance: .
d_gene: .
v_gene: TRBV9
j_gene: TRBJ2-5
CDR3nt: TGTGCCAGCAGCGTAGGGGGGGACCTATTAGAGACCCAGTACTTC
CDR3aa: CASSVGGDLLETQYF

abundance: .
d_gene: .
v_gene: TRBV6-5
j_gene: TRBJ2-2
CDR3nt: TGTGCCAGCAGCCATGGAGCCGGGGAGCTGTTTTTT
CDR3aa: CASSHGAGELFF

abundance: .
d_gene: .
v_gene: TRBV27
j_gene: TRBJ1-1
CDR3nt: TGTGCCAGCAGTTTTGTTATGAACACTGAAGCTTTCTTT
CDR3aa: CASSFVMNTEAFF

abundance: once
d_gene: TRBD2
v_gene: TRBV7-2
j_gene: TRBJ2-7
CDR3nt: TGTGCCAGCAGCCCGGGACTAGCGGGGACCTACGAGCAGTACTTC
CDR3aa: CASSPGLAGTYEQYF

abundance: .
d_gene: TRBD1
v_gene: TRBV28
j_gene: TRBJ2-7
CDR3nt: TGTGCGACCCGGGACAGCACCTACGAGCAGTACTTC
CDR3aa: CATRDSTYEQYF

abundance: .
d_gene: TRBD2
v_gene: TRBV27
j_gene: TRBJ2-1
CDR3nt: TGTGCCAGCAGCTCCCTAGCGGGGAGGAATGAGCAGTTCTTC
CDR3aa: CASSSLAGRNEQFF

abundance: .
d_gene: .
v_gene: TRBV6-5
j_gene: TRBJ2-2
CDR3nt: TGTGCCAGCGGACTGGACAGCTACACCGGGGAGCTGTTTTTT
CDR3aa: CASGLDSYTGELFF

abundance: .
d_gene: TRBD1
v_gene: TRBV19
j_gene: TRBJ2-7
CDR3nt: TGTGCCAGTAGTATGGGGACAGGGGAGATCTACGAGCAGTACTTC
CDR3aa: CASSMGTGEIYEQYF

abundance: .
d_gene: TRBD1
v_gene: TRBV27
j_gene: TRBJ2-3
CDR3nt: TGTGCCAGCAGTGTGACAGGGCCATACACAGATACGCAGTATTTT
CDR3aa: CASSVTGPYTDTQYF

abundance: .
d_gene: .
v_gene: TRBV7-9
j_gene: TRBJ2-7
CDR3nt: TGTGCCAGCAGCTTAGTGGGGCCCTACGAGCAGTACTTC
CDR3aa: CASSLVGPYEQYF

abundance: .
d_gene: TRBD2
v_gene: TRBV9
j_gene: TRBJ2-1
CDR3nt: TGTGCCAGCAGCGCCAGACTAGCGGGGGGCCTTGAGCAGTTCTTC
CDR3aa: CASSARLAGGLEQFF

abundance: once
d_gene: .
v_gene: TRBV9
j_gene: TRBJ2-4
CDR3nt: TGTGCCAGCAGCGGAGGCGTAGGCATTCAGTACTTC
CDR3aa: CASSGGVGIQYF

abundance: .
d_gene: .
v_gene: TRBV4-2
j_gene: TRBJ2-7
CDR3nt: TGTGCCAGCAGCCAAGCAGGGGAGCAGTACTTC
CDR3aa: CASSQAGEQYF

abundance: few
d_gene: .
v_gene: TRBV18
j_gene: TRBJ1-4
CDR3nt: TGTGCCAGCTCACCCCAGGGGTTGAATGAAAAACTGTTTTTT
CDR3aa: CASSPQGLNEKLFF

abundance: .
d_gene: .
v_gene: TRBV10-3
j_gene: TRBJ1-3
CDR3nt: TGTGCCATCAGTGAGTCCCCGGGGGGTTCTGGAAACACCATATATTTT
CDR3aa: CAISESPGGSGNTIYF

abundance: .
d_gene: .
v_gene: TRBV19
j_gene: TRBJ2-7
CDR3nt: TGTGCCACCGGTTGGGGGGTCTCCTACGAGCAGTACTTC
CDR3aa: CATGWGVSYEQYF

abundance: .
d_gene: .
v_gene: TRBV13
j_gene: TRBJ2-7
CDR3nt: TGTGCCAGCAGCTTGCGACAGAACGAGCAGTACTTC
CDR3aa: CASSLRQNEQYF

abundance: .
d_gene: .
v_gene: TRBV9
j_gene: TRBJ1-1
CDR3nt: TGTGCCAGCAGCGTAGGGCTGACAAACTCTAACACTGAAGCTTTCTTT
CDR3aa: CASSVGLTNSNTEAFF

abundance: .
d_gene: TRBD1
v_gene: TRBV5-1
j_gene: TRBJ1-3
CDR3nt: TGCGCCAGCAGCAGGCGGACAGGCGGCGGTTCTGGAAACACCATATATTTT
CDR3aa: CASSRRTGGGSGNTIYF

abundance: .
d_gene: .
v_gene: TRBV6-6
j_gene: TRBJ2-5
CDR3nt: TGTGCCAGCAGTTATTCCGAAGAGACCCAGTACTTC
CDR3aa: CASSYSEETQYF

abundance: .
d_gene: .
v_gene: TRBV4-2
j_gene: TRBJ2-3
CDR3nt: TGTGCCAGCAGCCAAGGTCCTCGTCCTTATACGCAGTATTTT
CDR3aa: CASSQGPRPYTQYF

abundance: few
d_gene: TRBD1
v_gene: TRBV6-4
j_gene: TRBJ1-3
CDR3nt: TGTGCCAGCAGTGACTCGACAGGGGGGACTGGAAACACCATATATTTT
CDR3aa: CASSDSTGGTGNTIYF